This T cell receptor (beta chain) was identified during a study of T-cell memory formation after mild COVID-19 listed by TCRdb under 2021. Some background on the complete study: Most TCR sequence clusters were specific to one of the two donors. Longitudinal TCRalpha and TCRbeta repertoire sequencing tracked T-cell clones expanding and contracting after mild COVID-19 in a couple of donors. Two young, previously healthy adult volunteers made up the cohort, one male and one female. What the work shows at the level of the full study, not this receptor alone: SARS-CoV-2 specificity was not confirmed for the second-wave clones peaking on day 37. Contracting CD4+ clones appeared mostly in the CM and EM memory subsets, whereas CD8+ clones were enriched in EMRA. Some responding clones were detected in pre-infection memory, which suggested that pre-existing cross-reactive memory T cells had joined the SARS-CoV-2 response. The study included only a couple of mild cases, and larger cohorts that include severe cases with pre-infection samples were judged to be necessary. Balanced CD4/CD8 phenotypes were observed for clones contracting from day 15 to 85, whereas a bias towards CD4+ was observed for a second wave of clones expanding from day 15 to 37.

Ficoll-Paque density gradient centrifugation was the method used to isolate PBMCs. This clonotype was seen only a few times. Its antigen specificity is not known. No base-level quality is on record; no much larger clone is a single base apart. The CDR3 has 15 amino acids, counting the end cysteine and phenylalanine. Of the read, only the CDR3 DNA is kept; its 45 bases are in frame from base 1. The junction shows trimming of 9 bases on V and 2 bases on J, plus 19 bases between the germline ends. As encoded in the germline V gene, CDR1 is MDHEN while CDR2 is SYDVKM. This sample was sequenced with an Illumina NovaSeq 6000. TCRalpha and TCRbeta cDNA libraries were built by 5'RACE with constant-segment primers, adding sample barcodes and unique molecular identifiers. RNA was extracted from every sample with Trizol reagent. Amplification of the libraries took two PCR steps, and the second step added a second sample barcode plus Illumina TruSeq adapters. Sequencing of libraries was performed on an Illumina NovaSeq with 2 x 150 bp paired-end reads. The authors processed their data as follows. The reads were demultiplexed and collapsed into UMI-guided consensus sequences using migec v1.2.7. Using mixcr v2.1.11, the UMI consensuses were aligned to TRA and TRB V and J templates and assembled into clonotypes. Clonotypes were classified as expanded or contracted when called significant by both edgeR and NoisET, with noise models trained on biological replicates. For edgeR calls, the thresholds were a false discovery rate-adjusted p below 0.01 and a log2 fold-change of 1. PCA with hierarchical clustering of max-normalized trajectories of the 1000 most abundant clonotypes was used as exploratory dynamics analysis. Separately sequenced CD4+ and CD8+ repertoires were used to assign a CD4 or CD8 phenotype to each responding clone. Using fastp at Q25 and MiXCR, TCRdb reprocessed the public reads and kept productive beta chains. Each entry merges the rows of one CDR3 protein and shows their most common DNA and genes. These V and J calls derive from TCRdb rather than the authors' analysis. The sample table contains approximately 400,000 distinct CDR3 sequences; only one count was recorded for more than 15% of them. 20% to 25% of the sample lies in the top ten.

The chain uses TRBV28 and TRBJ2-5; tentative D gene TRBD1, with 5 bases matching. Sequencing was carried out using PBMCs or a T cell subset sorted from them (not recorded which). This sequence originates from a man in his late teens or twenties who had mild COVID-19 (a few samples of this study predate the infection). The sample titles of this study are shuffled in the database, so cell type and time point are left out; the donor was told from shared clones. CDR3 protein: CASRSGANLQETQYF. The nucleotide sequence reads TGTGCCAGTCGGAGTGGGGCGAACCTTCAAGAGACCCAGTACTTC.